The TCR beta chain under discussion was sequenced for a study of CD8 T cells in Susac syndrome. Findings of the study overall: The study recognized that its TCR sequencing and HLA analysis covered a relatively small number of individuals.

From blood CD8+ and CD4+ T cells, TCR beta sequences were generated. The control participants were healthy donors, and these controls were matched with respect to both age and sex. Random hexamers were used to reverse transcribe the RNA input (about 0.45 to 1 ug). Multiplex immunoSEQ PCR targeted 54 Vbeta and 13 Jbeta TCR beta segments. TCRdb redid the calling of the immunoSEQ multiplex PCR reads with MiXCR, one entry per CDR3 protein. The table lists roughly 120,000 distinct CDR3 sequences, 94% of them singletons. The CDR3 is 15 residues long. V lost 2 bases and J lost 2, with 14 bases in between. Germline V lookup: CDR1 SQVTM, CDR2 ANQGSEA. On this clonotype itself: Its cognate antigen is unknown.

The receptor was derived from a human donor in good health. The rearrangement joins TRBV29-1 to TRBJ2-3; no clear D gene. Input material: CD4+ T cells from PBMCs. The CDR3 here is CSVEFRGTYTDTQYF. CDR3 in DNA: TGCAGCGTTGAATTTCGCGGCACTTACACAGATACGCAGTATTTT.